This T cell receptor (beta chain) was recorded in a study of patients and donors after allogeneic stem cell transplantation. CDR1 and CDR2 from the germline V gene are MNHNS and SASEGT. The CDR3 is made up of 15 amino acids. V shed 5 bases and J 4 bases; nucleotides not matched to a gene: 10. Each CDR3 protein is one row after TCRdb ran MiXCR on the RT-PCR reads. Here the sample spans approximately 430,000 distinct CDR3 sequences, roughly 16% being singletons. This TCR came from a human donor who was either an allogeneic HSCT recipient or a stem cell or donor lymphocyte infusion donor (not recorded which). It is not recorded whose cells these are; they may come from a transplant donor. What was sequenced was blood, either unsorted or a sorted T cell fraction (not recorded which). The chain uses TRBV6-1 and TRBJ2-7, with 8 bases matching TRBD1. The CDR3 region is CASSPADRGTYEQYF. Here the CDR3 DNA reads TGTGCCAGCAGTCCCGCAGACAGGGGAACTTACGAGCAGTACTTC.